These 15 T cell receptor beta chains were sequenced from one sample in a study of cytomegalovirus exposure and HLA in healthy donors. 13 Jbeta primers and 60 Vbeta primers were used for the PCR. Here immunoSEQ multiplex PCR was the method, and the copy in TCRdb shows in-frame clones only, minus some. The sample contains approximately 100,000 clones, 80% to 90% of which appear only once. Sequencing input: PBMCs. These receptors were taken from a man aged 50 or older in good health and CMV-seronegative.

The chain carries TRBV5-1 and TRBJ2-1; TRBD2 agrees at 10 bases. The CDR3 covers 13 residues. V was clipped by 4 bases and J by 10 bases; unmatched bases: 5. The germline V gene encodes CDR1 SGHRS and CDR2 YFSETQ. This CDR3 is CASSLAGEGEQFF. The CDR3 DNA follows: TGCGCCAGCAGCCTAGCGGGGGAAGGAGAGCAGTTCTTC.

The chain is built from TRBV5-1 and TRBJ2-5; 7 positions match TRBD2. CDR3 size: 14 residues. Germline values: CDR1 SGHRS, CDR2 YFSETQ. Germline trimming cut 8 bases from V and 5 bases from J; bases unmatched to any gene: 12. The CDR3 is CASMAGVDMETQYF. Written as DNA, the CDR3 is TGCGCCAGTATGGCGGGAGTCGATATGGAGACCCAGTACTTC.

V and J are TRBV4-3 and TRBJ1-2, with no clear D. Trimming removed 0 bases from V and 8 bases from J, with 13 bases in between. Looked up from germline, CDR1 is LGHNA and CDR2 is YSLEER. This CDR3 contains 14 residues. The CDR3 DNA follows: TGCGCCAGCAGCCAAGACCTAGATCCGCCCGGCTACACCTTC. As protein: CASSQDLDPPGYTF.

The chain recombines TRBV9 with TRBJ2-1; 8 nucleotides agree with TRBD1. The ends lost 6 bases at V and 0 bases at J; junction bases unmatched: 5. Per the germline V gene, CDR1 is SGDLS and CDR2 is YYNGEE. This CDR3 comprises 15 residues. CDR3 amino acids: CASTRGTGSYNEQFF. CDR3 sequence (DNA): TGTGCCAGCACCCGTGGGACAGGCTCCTACAATGAGCAGTTCTTC.

This sequence joins TRBV5-1 and TRBJ2-1; 7 nucleotides match TRBD1. CDR1 is SGHRS and CDR2 is YFSETQ in the germline V gene. The junction had 3 bases not matched to a gene; V was cut back by 6 bases and J by 0 bases. CDR3 length: 14 amino acids. The CDR3 DNA reads TGCGCCAGCACCAGGGGGAACTCCTACAATGAGCAGTTCTTC. Protein: CASTRGNSYNEQFF.

The chain employs TRBV5-4 and TRBJ2-6, with TRBD1 matching 11 bases. Looked up from germline, CDR1 is SGHNT and CDR2 is YYREEE (reference sequence). There are 18 residues in the CDR3. V dropped 0 bases and J dropped 1; count of bases not matched to a gene: 3. CDR3 loop: CASSLVGTGGSGANVLTF. DNA for the CDR3: TGTGCCAGCAGCTTGGTTGGGACAGGGGGTTCTGGGGCCAACGTCCTGACTTTC.

This rearrangement joins TRBV5-1 to TRBJ2-5; 15 bases line up with TRBD2. Germline CDR1 and CDR2: SGHRS and YFSETQ. CDR3 length: 17 residues. The trim removed 4 bases at V and 5 bases at J, leaving 9 bases unmatched. This chain's CDR3 is CASSEGLAGGPAETQYF. In DNA form, the CDR3 reads TGCGCCAGCAGCGAAGGACTAGCGGGGGGGCCCGCGGAGACCCAGTACTTC.

The chain has TRBV19 and TRBJ1-3; a weak D match, TRBD1 (5 bases). The CDR3 spans 13 residues. Germline assignment: CDR1 LNHDA and CDR2 SQIVND (reference sequence). Trimming pared 7 bases from V and 2 bases from J, leaving 9 bases between. The CDR3 spells CASKGATGNTIYF. The CDR3 bases are TGTGCCAGTAAAGGGGCAACTGGAAACACCATATATTTT.

This clone was detected a few times. The gene calls are TRBV7-9 and TRBJ2-1, with TRBD2 matching over 7 bases. Losses at the gene ends were 5 bases for V and 0 bases for J; bases not matched to a gene: 4. CDR1 and CDR2 (germline): SEHNR, FQNEAQ (reference sequence). There are 15 residues in the CDR3. As DNA, the CDR3 is TGTGCCAGCAGCCCCGGGAGGAGCTCCTACAATGAGCAGTTCTTC. As protein: CASSPGRSSYNEQFF.

The CDR3 loop is CASSRTGPGSPLHF. The CDR3 DNA reads as TGTGCCAGCAGTCGGACAGGGCCAGGCTCACCCCTCCACTTT. V gene TRBV27 combines with J gene TRBJ1-6, with 8 bases that match TRBD1. V dropped 5 bases and J dropped 10; count of bases not matched to a gene: 7. The CDR3 length is 14 residues. Germline CDR1 is MNHEY and CDR2 is SMNVEV (reference sequence).

The J gene is TRBJ2-2, the V gene TRBV11-2; 8 nucleotides match TRBD1. The germline V gene encodes CDR1 SGHAT and CDR2 FQNNGV. CDR3 size: 16 residues. The junction had 3 bases not matched to a gene; V was cut back by 2 bases and J by 1 base. CDR3 loop: CASSLFGTGNTGELFF. The CDR3 nucleotides are TGTGCCAGCAGCTTATTCGGGACAGGGAACACCGGGGAGCTGTTTTTT.

The chain uses TRBV7-2 and TRBJ2-3; TRBD1 agrees at 7 bases. Germline-derived CDR1 and CDR2 are SGHTA and FQGNSA. The trim removed 1 base at V and 4 bases at J, leaving 5 bases unmatched. The CDR3 length is 15 residues. The CDR3 reads CASSLVSGTADTQYF. Written as DNA, the CDR3 is TGTGCCAGCAGCTTAGTCTCCGGGACAGCAGATACGCAGTATTTT.

This clone was picked up one time. The gene calls are TRBV19 and TRBJ2-5; maybe TRBD2 (5 bases). The CDR3 loop spans 13 amino acids. Germline CDR1 LNHDA, CDR2 SQIVND (reference sequence). V was clipped by 6 bases and J by 5 bases, with 13 bases between them. The CDR3 reads CASSLLDRETQYF. CDR3 nucleotides: TGTGCCAGTAGCCTACTAGATCGGGAGACCCAGTACTTC. The full variable domain, completed using reference TRBV19 and TRBJ2-5, is DGGITQSPKYLFRKEGQNVTLSCEQNLNHDAMYWYRQDPGQGLRLIYYSQIVNDFQKGDIAEGYSVSREKKESFPLTVTSAQKNPTAFYLCASSLLDRETQYFGPGTRLLVL.

In its sample, this clone was seen a few times. CDR3 residues: CASSDSGSYEQYF. The CDR3 DNA follows: TGTGCCAGCAGCGATAGCGGGAGCTACGAGCAGTACTTC. The V gene is TRBV7-2, the J gene TRBJ2-7; 9 nucleotides align to TRBD2. This CDR3 contains 13 residues. Germline CDR1 SGHTA, CDR2 FQGNSA. V trimming: 5 bases; J trimming: 3 bases; junction bases outside the gene matches: 2.

The J gene is TRBJ1-5, the V gene TRBV4-1; 10 bases match TRBD1. Germline V CDR1 and CDR2: MGHRA, YSYEKL. Losses at the gene ends were 0 bases for V and 7 bases for J; bases not matched to a gene: 9. The length of the CDR3 is 17 residues. CDR3 nucleotide sequence: TGCGCCAGCAGCCAAGAAATGAGGACAGGGGGTTTGCAGCCCCAGCATTTT. Its protein product is CASSQEMRTGGLQPQHF.